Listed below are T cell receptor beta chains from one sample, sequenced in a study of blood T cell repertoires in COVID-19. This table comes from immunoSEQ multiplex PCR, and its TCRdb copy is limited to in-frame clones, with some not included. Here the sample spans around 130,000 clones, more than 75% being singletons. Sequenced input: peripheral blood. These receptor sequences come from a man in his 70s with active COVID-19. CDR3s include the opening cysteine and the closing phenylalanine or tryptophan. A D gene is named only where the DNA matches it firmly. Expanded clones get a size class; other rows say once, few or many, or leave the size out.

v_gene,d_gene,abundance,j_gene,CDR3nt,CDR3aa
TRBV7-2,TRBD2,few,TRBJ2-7,TGTGCCAGCAGCTTAACGGGAGGTTCCTACGAGCAGTACTTC,CASSLTGGSYEQYF
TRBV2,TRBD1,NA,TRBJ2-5,TGTGCCAGCAGTTCGACAGGGTGGAGAGAGACCCAGTACTTC,CASSSTGWRETQYF
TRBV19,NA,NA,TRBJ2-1,TGTGCCAGTAGTATAAAATTACTCAATGAGCAGTTCTTC,CASSIKLLNEQFF
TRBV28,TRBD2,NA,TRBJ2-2,TGTGCCAGCAGTTTTGGGGGGGCGAACACCGGGGAGCTGTTTTTT,CASSFGGANTGELFF
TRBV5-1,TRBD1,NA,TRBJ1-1,TGCGCCAGCAGCTTGACAGGGGTGGGGACTGAAGCTTTCTTT,CASSLTGVGTEAFF
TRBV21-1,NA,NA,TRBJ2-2,TGTGCCAGCAGCAAAAGGCGCAGGGCTAGTACCGGGGAGCTGTTTTTT,CASSKRRRASTGELFF
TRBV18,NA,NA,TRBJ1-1,TGTGCCAGCTCCCAAAACACTGAAGCTTTCTTT,CASSQNTEAFF
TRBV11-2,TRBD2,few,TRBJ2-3,TGTGCCAGCAGCATTCGACTAGCGGCAGATACGCAGTATTTT,CASSIRLAADTQYF
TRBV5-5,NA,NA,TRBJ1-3,TGTGCCAGCAGCTTAGGGGGAATAGGAAACACCATATATTTT,CASSLGGIGNTIYF
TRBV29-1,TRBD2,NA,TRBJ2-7,TGCAGCGTGGCCAGACTAGCGGGAGTGGAGCAGTACTTC,CSVARLAGVEQYF
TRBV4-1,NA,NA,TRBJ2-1,TGCGCCAGCCGGGGAAGCGGCTACAATGAGCAGTTCTTC,CASRGSGYNEQFF
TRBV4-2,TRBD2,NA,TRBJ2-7,TGTGCCAGCAGCCAAGGGGGGACTAGCGGGAGTCTGTGGGAGCAGTACTTC,CASSQGGTSGSLWEQYF
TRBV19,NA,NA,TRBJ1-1,TGTGCCAGTAGTATAGTCCCGGTCGGGTCACTTGAAGCTTTCTTT,CASSIVPVGSLEAFF
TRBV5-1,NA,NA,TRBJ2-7,TGCGCCAGCAGCTCAGGGGCGTTAGCCTACGAGCAGTACTTC,CASSSGALAYEQYF
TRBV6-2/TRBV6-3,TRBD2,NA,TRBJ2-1,TGTGCCAGCAGTTACTCGAGTGGCGGGAGATCCTACAATGAGCAGTTCTTC,CASSYSSGGRSYNEQFF
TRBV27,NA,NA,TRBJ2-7,TGTGCCAGCAGTTTATCTGGGACACTCGGCGAGCAGTACTTC,CASSLSGTLGEQYF
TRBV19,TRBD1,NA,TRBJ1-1,TGTGCCAGTAGTACCCGACAGGGGAAAGAGAGGGCTGAAGCTTTCTTT,CASSTRQGKERAEAFF
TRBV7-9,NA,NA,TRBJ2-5,TGTGCCAGCAGCTTAGCAGGGAGAACCCAGTACTTC,CASSLAGRTQYF
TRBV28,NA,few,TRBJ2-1,TGTGCCAGCAGTTTTGGGCAGTACTACAATGAGCAGTTCTTC,CASSFGQYYNEQFF